This T cell receptor beta chain was captured by sequencing in a study of blood T cell repertoires in COVID-19. Study as a whole: COVID-19 samples, acute and convalescent, were from the United States, Italy and Spain.

This clone showed up just a few times. Other DNA sequences from this sample encode an identical CDR3 as well. Measured with immunoSEQ multiplex PCR; TCRdb has only the in-frame clones, and not every one. Among under 200,000 clones, around 84% were seen once, and the ten largest hold roughly 7%. The CDR3 is made up of 13 amino acids. V was shortened by 0 bases and J by 8 bases, with 8 bases between the two germline ends. Germline CDR1 and CDR2: SGHRS and YFSETQ. V usage is TRBV5-1 and J usage is TRBJ1-4, with D unclear. Sequencing was performed on peripheral blood. The receptor's source is a man over 45 with active or convalescent COVID-19. CDR3 protein: CASSLDRGEKLFF. CDR3 sequence (DNA): TGCGCCAGCAGCTTGGACCGCGGCGAAAAACTGTTTTTT.